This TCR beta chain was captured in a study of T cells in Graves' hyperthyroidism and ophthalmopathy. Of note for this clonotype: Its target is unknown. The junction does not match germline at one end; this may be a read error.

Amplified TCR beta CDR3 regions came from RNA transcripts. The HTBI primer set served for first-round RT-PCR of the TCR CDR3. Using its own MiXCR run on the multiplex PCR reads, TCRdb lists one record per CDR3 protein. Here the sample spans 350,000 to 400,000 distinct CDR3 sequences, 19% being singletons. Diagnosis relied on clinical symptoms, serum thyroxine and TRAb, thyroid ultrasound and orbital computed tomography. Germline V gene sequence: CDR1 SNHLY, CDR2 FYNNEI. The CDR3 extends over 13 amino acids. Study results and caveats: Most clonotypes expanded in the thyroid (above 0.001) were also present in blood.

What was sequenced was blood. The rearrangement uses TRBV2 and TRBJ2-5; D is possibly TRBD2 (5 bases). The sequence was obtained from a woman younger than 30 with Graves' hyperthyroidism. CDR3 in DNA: TGTGCCAGTAGTGAGGGCACCCAAGAGACCCAGTACTTC. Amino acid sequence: CASSEGTQETQYF. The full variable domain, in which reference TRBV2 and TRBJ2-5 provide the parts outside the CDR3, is EPEVTQTPSHQVTQMGQEVILRCVPISNHLYFYWYRQILGQKVEFLVSFYNNEISEKSEIFDDQFSVERPDGSNFTLKIRSTKLEDSAMYFCASSEGTQETQYFGPGTRLLVL.